This is a list of T cell receptor beta chains from one sample in a study of cytomegalovirus exposure and HLA in healthy donors. The data were produced by immunoSEQ multiplex PCR, yet TCRdb's version contains in-frame clones alone and is incomplete. In the table there are under 150,000 clones, 50% to 75% of which are singletons. Sequenced material: PBMCs. The receptor set was obtained from a woman between 35 and 50 years old in good health and CMV-seronegative. Each CDR3 is given with its conserved first and last residue. Fields, in order: V gene, CDR3 protein.

v_call: TRBV27
cdr3_aa: CASSLGSGFGGYTF

v_call: TRBV2
cdr3_aa: CASSEGRGSEAFF

v_call: TRBV11-2
cdr3_aa: CASSLTAYSNQPQHF

v_call: TRBV7-9
cdr3_aa: CASSFGRSAEAFF

v_call: TRBV9
cdr3_aa: CASSVALGNADNSPLHF

v_call: TRBV10-3
cdr3_aa: CAITLGLNYGYTF

v_call: TRBV15
cdr3_aa: CATSRDQGESNYGYTF

v_call: TRBV29-1
cdr3_aa: CSVSRNDRTMANYGYTF

v_call: TRBV28
cdr3_aa: CASMEGRDTEAFF

v_call: TRBV28
cdr3_aa: CASSLAGSGADTQYF

v_call: TRBV18
cdr3_aa: CASSPRLESYNSPLHF

v_call: TRBV6-1
cdr3_aa: CASSEKSAATLHF

v_call: TRBV6-4
cdr3_aa: CASRYEDTQYF

v_call: TRBV9
cdr3_aa: CASSPEGVYTEAFF

v_call: TRBV18
cdr3_aa: CASSQGFTEAFF

v_call: TRBV30
cdr3_aa: CAWSVRTGPGSPLHF

v_call: TRBV7-2
cdr3_aa: CASSWTASNQPQHF

v_call: TRBV9
cdr3_aa: CASSVRPGQDFKETQYF

v_call: TRBV2
cdr3_aa: CASSQRTDTNEKLFF

v_call: TRBV11-1
cdr3_aa: CASSLEGTGVTDTQYF

v_call: TRBV28
cdr3_aa: CASSSTGGQYYGYTF

v_call: TRBV9
cdr3_aa: CASSVEPSGGSSYNEQFF

v_call: TRBV10-3
cdr3_aa: CAISADRGREKLFF

v_call: TRBV4-1
cdr3_aa: CASSQATGTTSGNQYF

v_call: TRBV2
cdr3_aa: CASTGTLTGGIQPQHF

v_call: TRBV28
cdr3_aa: CASRGPGGTEAFF

v_call: TRBV7-9
cdr3_aa: CASRQTGITEAFF

v_call: TRBV19
cdr3_aa: CASSTQMNTEAFF

v_call: TRBV22-1
cdr3_aa: CPGSAKGGDRDKNIGEQYF